This T cell receptor beta chain stems from a study of Tregs in tolerant kidney transplant recipients. Note on this clone: Its antigen is not identified.

Findings and limits, study-wide: Biological reproducibility was not directly addressed in this study.

Germline CDR1 SNHLY, CDR2 FYNNEI. V gave up 4 bases and J gave up 8 bases, with 17 bases separating them. CDR3 length: 15 amino acids. Method: immunoSEQ multiplex PCR; TCRdb's copy keeps in-frame clones and lacks some. The data hold about 20,000 clones, with under 70% observed a single time. Sequences were obtained from Tregs from blood cultured with allogeneic cells. This TCR derives from a human donor in good health. The V call is TRBV2, the J call TRBJ1-4; D may be TRBD1 (5 bases). The CDR3 here is CASSGFGGPVEKLFF. The CDR3 nucleotides are TGTGCCAGCAGTGGGTTCGGGGGTCCCGTAGAAAAACTGTTTTTT.